The 15 T cell receptor beta chains below all came from one sample that was sequenced in a study of early T cells in non-severe SARS-CoV-2 infection. TCRdb re-analysed the 5' RACE reads in MiXCR, keeping a single row per CDR3 protein. The sample shows around 67,000 distinct CDR3 sequences, 11% of them seen only once. Sequenced material: whole blood. The receptors were gathered from an adult who was a healthcare worker with PCR-confirmed SARS-CoV-2 infection or an uninfected control (not recorded which).

The chain uses TRBV6-2 or TRBV6-3 and TRBJ2-7; D may be TRBD1 (6 bases). V shed 5 bases and J shed 2 bases, with 10 bases lying between them. Germline V lookup: CDR1 MNHEY, CDR2 SVGEGT. The CDR3 has 13 amino acids. The CDR3: CASSNGQPYEQYF. DNA for the CDR3: TGTGCCAGCAGTAACGGACAGCCCTACGAGCAGTACTTC.

This clonotype was found once. The chain is built from TRBV6-1 and TRBJ1-1; D is undetermined. The CDR3 contains 13 residues. Deletions cut 10 bases from V and 0 bases from J, with 12 bases between. CDR1 and CDR2 from the germline V gene are MNHNS and SASEGT. The CDR3 loop reads CATPGSLNTEAFF. The CDR3 region has the DNA TGTGCCACCCCGGGATCCTTGAACACTGAAGCTTTCTTT.

The chain couples TRBV5-1 to TRBJ1-1; D gene uncertain. Germline V gene data show CDR1 as SGHRS and CDR2 as YFSETQ. The CDR3 loop spans 17 amino acids. Deletions cut 4 bases from V and 0 bases from J, with 19 bases between. CDR3 bases: TGCGCCAGCAGCGTTACGCCGTTTTCACCGATGAACACTGAAGCTTTCTTT. It is translated as CASSVTPFSPMNTEAFF.

This clonotype was recorded a few times. J is TRBJ2-7 and V is TRBV4-2; D might be TRBD2 (6 bases). Germline CDR1 LGHNA, CDR2 YNFKEQ. Trimming pared 11 bases from V and 5 bases from J, leaving 22 bases between. There are 14 residues in the CDR3. In DNA form, the CDR3 reads TGTGCCGTAAGATCGAGCGGGCCGGGGGACGAGCAGTACTTC. Amino acid sequence: CAVRSSGPGDEQYF.

This clonotype was counted many times. V is TRBV20-1 and J is TRBJ2-7, with D tentatively TRBD1 (7 bases). The CDR3 spans 14 residues. Trimming left V 5 bases short and J 6 bases short, with 20 bases between. Germline-derived CDR1 and CDR2 are DFQATT and SNEGSKA (reference sequence). The CDR3 is CSAQDRKTGAEQYF. CDR3 coding DNA: TGCAGTGCTCAGGACAGGAAGACGGGGGCCGAGCAGTACTTC.

Ten or more counts support this clonotype. The V gene is TRBV2, the J gene TRBJ2-3, with TRBD2 identical over 8 bases. Germline-derived CDR1 and CDR2 are SNHLY and FYNNEI. This CDR3 contains 18 residues. After removal of 5 bases from V and 0 bases from J, the junction contained 13 bases not matched to a gene. The CDR3 protein is CASSPITGLAPSTDTQYF. The DNA of the CDR3 is TGTGCCAGCAGTCCAATTACCGGACTAGCCCCTAGCACAGATACGCAGTATTTT. The full variable domain, in which reference TRBV2 and TRBJ2-3 provide the parts outside the CDR3, is EPEVTQTPSHQVTQMGQEVILRCVPISNHLYFYWYRQILGQKVEFLVSFYNNEISEKSEIFDDQFSVERPDGSNFTLKIRSTKLEDSAMYFCASSPITGLAPSTDTQYFGPGTRLTVL.

This clonotype was counted a few times. The chain is built from TRBV11-2 and TRBJ2-1, with 7 bases matching TRBD1. This CDR3 contains 15 residues. V dropped 4 bases and J dropped 6; count of bases not matched to a gene: 9. CDR1 is SGHAT and CDR2 is FQNNGV in the germline V gene. The CDR3 DNA sequence: TGTGCCAGCAGCTCGACGACAGGGTCAGGCAATGAGCAGTTCTTC. Translated: CASSSTTGSGNEQFF. The full variable domain, rest sourced from reference TRBV11-2 and TRBJ2-1, is EAGVAQSPRYKIIEKRQSVAFWCNPISGHATLYWYQQILGQGPKLLIQFQNNGVVDDSQLPKDRFSAERLKGVDSTLKIQPAKLEDSAVYLCASSSTTGSGNEQFFGPGTRLTVL.

This clonotype was seen repeatedly, ten times or more. The genes are TRBV5-4 and TRBJ1-6; TRBD1 matches 7 bases. The CDR3 is made up of 15 amino acids. Unmatched junction bases numbered 8, after V lost 4 bases and J lost 7 bases. The germline gives CDR1 SGHNT, CDR2 YYREEE (reference sequence). CDR3 DNA: TGTGCCAGCAGCCCAAGACAGGGCCTAAATTCACCCCTCCACTTT. Its translation: CASSPRQGLNSPLHF.

This chain joins TRBV5-6 and TRBJ1-6; TRBD1 aligns across 9 bases. Germline assignment: CDR1 SGHDT and CDR2 YYEEEE. CDR3 size: 13 residues. V trimming: 4 bases; J trimming: 9 bases; junction bases outside the gene matches: 2. The CDR3 spells CASSQTGGSPLHF. The CDR3 nucleotides read TGTGCCAGCAGCCAGACAGGGGGTTCACCCCTCCACTTT.

This clonotype was seen ten or more times. The chain joins TRBV18 to TRBJ1-4; 8 bases match TRBD1. V lost 0 bases to trimming and J lost 7 bases; unmatched junction nucleotides: 13. This CDR3 has 18 amino acids. The V gene's germline CDR1 is KGHSH and CDR2 LQKENI. CDR3 DNA: TGTGCCAGCTCACCACCCTCCAGGGGGCAAACAGTAGGTGAAAAACTGTTTTTT. Amino acid sequence: CASSPPSRGQTVGEKLFF.

The gene calls are TRBV2 and TRBJ1-6; D ambiguous. The CDR3 consists of 12 residues. The germline V gene has CDR1 SNHLY and CDR2 FYNNEI. The V end lost 6 bases, the J end lost 3 bases, and 3 bases lay between the germline ends. The CDR3 nucleotides read TGTGCCAGCAGCCACTATAATTCACCCCTCCACTTT. This translates into CASSHYNSPLHF.

This clonotype occurred many times. The V call is TRBV29-1, the J call TRBJ2-3; no clear D. The V end lost 1 base, the J end lost 3 bases, and 11 bases lay between the germline ends. The germline V gene has CDR1 SQVTM and CDR2 ANQGSEA. The CDR3 contains 14 residues. The chain's CDR3 is CSVEGGRSTDTQYF. CDR3 DNA: TGCAGCGTTGAAGGAGGCAGGAGTACAGATACGCAGTATTTT.

The genes are TRBV9 and TRBJ1-2; possible D gene TRBD1, 6 bases. V was clipped by 3 bases and J by 4 bases, with 19 bases between them. The CDR3 loop spans 16 amino acids. In germline, CDR1 is SGDLS, CDR2 YYNGEE. The DNA for the CDR3 is TGTGCCAGCAGCGAGGGAAGAGGGGGATCTGCCTATGGCTACACCTTC. Translation: CASSEGRGGSAYGYTF.

This clonotype occurred many times. The V gene is TRBV19, the J gene TRBJ2-3; the D is unclear. The germline V and J ends were trimmed by 6 bases and 2 bases, with 9 bases remaining between them. The CDR3 has 13 residues. The germline gives CDR1 LNHDA, CDR2 SQIVND (reference sequence). CDR3: CASSLQYTDTQYF. CDR3 coding DNA: TGTGCCAGTAGCCTACAGTACACAGATACGCAGTATTTT.

This clonotype has ten or more counts. The V call is TRBV29-1, the J call TRBJ2-7, with TRBD2 identical over 7 bases. The germline V gene encodes CDR1 SQVTM and CDR2 ANQGSEA. The ends lost 3 bases at V and 5 bases at J; junction bases unmatched: 7. CDR3 length: 13 amino acids. The CDR3 loop is CSVDVAGVNEQYF. The CDR3 nucleotides read TGCAGCGTTGATGTGGCGGGAGTTAACGAGCAGTACTTC.